A selection of T cell receptor beta chains follows, all from one sample in a study of B cell selection in AIRE deficiency. Clones were read by immunoSEQ multiplex PCR, and TCRdb kept only the in-frame ones, dropping some. In the table there are 20,000 to 25,000 clones, 95% to 98% of which are singletons. Sequencing was carried out using conventional CD4+ T cells sorted from PBMCs. The receptors derive from a human donor with AIRE deficiency. CDR3s include the opening cysteine and the closing phenylalanine or tryptophan. Each record gives: J gene, D gene, V gene, clone size, CDR3 DNA, CDR3 protein. D genes are given only for firm matches. Rows may omit the clone size; those that give it use once, few, many or a size class.

TRBJ1-6 - TRBV30 - TGTGCCTGGAGTGCCTCAGACAGGAGAGATTCACCCCTCCACTTT CAWSASDRRDSPLHF
TRBJ2-2 - TRBV7-9 - TGTGCCAGCAGCCGGACCGGGGAGCTGTTTTTT CASSRTGELFF
TRBJ1-3 TRBD1 TRBV18 - TGTGCCAGCTCATCGGACAGGGGAGCGGCTGGAAACACCATATATTTT CASSSDRGAAGNTIYF
TRBJ2-2 - TRBV4-3 - TGCGCCAGTCGAGAGCAAACCGGGGAGCTGTTTTTT CASREQTGELFF
TRBJ2-7 - TRBV29-1 - TGCAGCGTTTGCCTCCGAGGAGCACCCTACGAGCAGTACTTC CSVCLRGAPYEQYF
TRBJ2-3 TRBD2 TRBV9 once TGTGCCAGCAGCGGGACGGGAGGGGGAGGCACAGATACGCAGTATTTT CASSGTGGGGTDTQYF
TRBJ1-3 TRBD1 TRBV27 - TGTGCCAGCGGGACCGGGACAGGGGTCGGAAACACCATATATTTT CASGTGTGVGNTIYF
TRBJ2-5 TRBD1 TRBV11-1 - TGTGCCAGCAGTAAAACGACAGGGTACCAAGAGACCCAGTACTTC CASSKTTGYQETQYF
TRBJ2-1 - TRBV6-5 once TGTGCCAGCAGTTACTCGACCGGGATTTTGGGTAATGAGCAGTTCTTC CASSYSTGILGNEQFF
TRBJ2-3 - TRBV6-1 - TGTGCCAGCAGCCTACCCCGGAACCCAGATACGCAGTATTTT CASSLPRNPDTQYF
TRBJ1-1 - TRBV7-2 once TGTGCCAGCAGCTTATCCTCCCGGACAGTCAGCACTGAAGCTTTCTTT CASSLSSRTVSTEAFF
TRBJ1-1 - TRBV18 - TGTGCCAGCTCACCAGGCAACACTGAAGCTTTCTTT CASSPGNTEAFF
TRBJ1-4 - TRBV27 - TGTGCCAGCAGGATCGGGAGGGGGTATCGGATTGCAACTAATGAAAAACTGTTTTTT CASRIGRGYRIATNEKLFF
TRBJ2-1 - TRBV27 - TGTGCCAGCAGTTACCGACACAGTTCCAGCTCCTACAATGAGCAGTTCTTC CASSYRHSSSSYNEQFF
TRBJ2-1 TRBD2 TRBV27 - TGTGCCAGCAGTTATCGGGACCCAGCGGGGTACAATGAGCAGTTCTTC CASSYRDPAGYNEQFF
TRBJ2-7 - TRBV10-3 - TGTGCCATCAGGACACGGACGGTGGGACCCTACGAGCAGTACTTC CAIRTRTVGPYEQYF
TRBJ1-1 - TRBV19 - TGTGCCAGTAGTATACCCAGCCGCCTTGAAGCTTTCTTT CASSIPSRLEAFF
TRBJ1-4 - TRBV5-4 - TGTGCCAGCAGCCTGGCGGGAGCTGCAACTAATGAAAAACTGTTTTTT CASSLAGAATNEKLFF
TRBJ1-2 TRBD1 TRBV27 - TGTGCCAGTAAGACAGGGACAAACCCCACTAACTATGGCTACACCTTC CASKTGTNPTNYGYTF
TRBJ1-5 TRBD1 TRBV7-9 once TGTGCCAGCAGCTCCGGGACAGGGGGAACTTATAGCAATCAGCCCCAGCATTTT CASSSGTGGTYSNQPQHF
TRBJ1-2 TRBD1 TRBV28 - TGTGCCAGCAGGCTAGACAGGGGGACTTATGGCTACACCTTC CASRLDRGTYGYTF
TRBJ2-7 - TRBV15 - TGTGCCACCAGCAGAGATCGAGGGTACGAGCAGTACTTC CATSRDRGYEQYF
TRBJ2-7 TRBD2 TRBV9 - TGTGCCAGCAGCGTGGACGGGAGGGCCTACGAGCAGTACTTC CASSVDGRAYEQYF
TRBJ2-7 TRBD1 TRBV5-1 - TGCGCCAGCAGCTTGGGGACAGGGGGCTACGAGCAGTACTTC CASSLGTGGYEQYF
TRBJ1-3 - TRBV28 - TGTGCCATCGCGAACAGGGCGTCTTTCGGAAACACCATATATTTT CAIANRASFGNTIYF
TRBJ1-3 - TRBV7-8 - TGTGCCAGCAGCCCCCTGCGGTCCCCTCTCTCTGGAAACACCATATATTTT CASSPLRSPLSGNTIYF
TRBJ2-1 - TRBV19 - TGTGCCAGTAGTGGGGGAGTTGGGGGAGGCTACAATGAGCAGTTCTTC CASSGGVGGGYNEQFF
TRBJ2-3 - TRBV21-1 - TGTGCCAGCAGGAGACGACCAAAACCGTGCACAGATACGCAGTATTTT CASRRRPKPCTDTQYF
TRBJ2-2 - TRBV4-3 - TGCGCCAGCAGCCAAGAAGTCAGGGGTAGGGGCACCGGGGAGCTGTTTTTT CASSQEVRGRGTGELFF
TRBJ1-2 - TRBV18 - TGTGCCAGCTCACCAGACTCACCGCAGGGTCGGGGCGGCTACACCTTC CASSPDSPQGRGGYTF
TRBJ1-3 - TRBV4-1 - TGCGCCAGCAGCCAAACAGGGTGGGTGGTTGGAAACACCATATATTTT CASSQTGWVVGNTIYF
TRBJ2-1 - TRBV6-5 - TGTGCCAGCAGCCGCGGACTGGATTACAATGAGCAGTTCTTC CASSRGLDYNEQFF
TRBJ2-2 TRBD1 TRBV19 once TGTGCCAGTAGTTTCGACAGGGGGCGCCTCGGGGAGCTGTTTTTT CASSFDRGRLGELFF
TRBJ2-3 - TRBV29-1 - TGCAGCGTTGAACCCTCGGGCCAGGGGTTTGGCGCAGATACGCAGTATTTT CSVEPSGQGFGADTQYF
TRBJ1-5 - TRBV9 - TGTGCCAGCAGCCCACAGGGTAACAATCAGCCCCAGCATTTT CASSPQGNNQPQHF
TRBJ2-5 - TRBV28 - TGTGCCAGCAACTCCGGGAAAGAGACCCAGTACTTC CASNSGKETQYF
TRBJ1-5 TRBD1 TRBV2 - TGTGCCAGCATGTCTGAGACAGGGAACAATCAGCCCCAGCATTTT CASMSETGNNQPQHF
TRBJ2-1 - TRBV19 - TGTGCCAGTAGTATTGTAGGCTACAATGAGCAGTTCTTC CASSIVGYNEQFF
TRBJ2-3 - TRBV7-2 - TGTGCCAGCAGCCAGCAGAGAACTAGCACAGATACGCAGTATTTT CASSQQRTSTDTQYF
TRBJ2-2 TRBD1 TRBV7-9 - TGTGCCAGCAGTTATCAGGGGGACACCGGGGAGCTGTTTTTT CASSYQGDTGELFF
TRBJ2-5 TRBD1 TRBV7-6 - TGTGCCAGCAGCTGGACAGGGGGGACCCAGTACTTC CASSWTGGTQYF
TRBJ1-2 - TRBV7-2 - TGTGCCAGCAGCTTTGGGTCAGTAGCTAACTATGGCTACACCTTC CASSFGSVANYGYTF
TRBJ2-7 - TRBV28 - TGTGCCAGCACTGTGGGGAGCTCCTACGAGCAGTACTTC CASTVGSSYEQYF
TRBJ2-3 TRBD1 TRBV5-4 - TGTGCCAGCAGCTCCCGACAGGGAAACCCCCACACAGATACGCAGTATTTT CASSSRQGNPHTDTQYF
TRBJ2-7 - TRBV5-1 - TGCGCCAGCAGCGGAACCGAATACGAGCAGTACTTC CASSGTEYEQYF
TRBJ1-3 - TRBV15 - TGTGCCACCAGCAGGAGACAGGACTCTGGAAACACCATATATTTT CATSRRQDSGNTIYF
TRBJ2-4 TRBD2 TRBV28 - TGTGCCAGCAGTTTCTCGGGGGGCAAAAACATTCAGTACTTC CASSFSGGKNIQYF
TRBJ2-7 - TRBV4-3 - TGCGCCAGCAGCCAAGATCCTGGGGGGGCGGGGTACGAGCAGTACTTC CASSQDPGGAGYEQYF
TRBJ1-5 - TRBV6-6 once TGTGCCAGCAGTTACAATCAACAGAGCAATCAGCCCCAGCATTTT CASSYNQQSNQPQHF
TRBJ1-2 TRBD1 TRBV28 - TGTGCCAGCGAGCCGTCGACAGGGGGCCACGGTGGCTACACCTTC CASEPSTGGHGGYTF
TRBJ1-6 - TRBV27 - TGTGCCAGCAGTATGCTCTATAATTCACCCCTCCACTTT CASSMLYNSPLHF
TRBJ2-3 - TRBV7-2 - TGTGCCAGCAGCGGCGGGCGGACAGATACGCAGTATTTT CASSGGRTDTQYF